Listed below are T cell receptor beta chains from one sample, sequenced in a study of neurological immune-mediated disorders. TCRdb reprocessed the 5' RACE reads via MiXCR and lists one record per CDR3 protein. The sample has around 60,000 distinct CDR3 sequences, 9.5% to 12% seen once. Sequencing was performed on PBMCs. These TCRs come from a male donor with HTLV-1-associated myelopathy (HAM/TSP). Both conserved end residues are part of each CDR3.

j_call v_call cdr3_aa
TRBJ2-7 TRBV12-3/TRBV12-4 CASSLPPLEQYF
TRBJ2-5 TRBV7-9 CASTPLGEETQYF
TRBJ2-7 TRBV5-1 CASSLDSGAQVSF
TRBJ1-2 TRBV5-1 CASSLDGSNYGYTF
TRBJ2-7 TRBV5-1 CASSTGLPLDEQYF
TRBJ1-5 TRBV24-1 CATSEQPQGRSNQPQHF
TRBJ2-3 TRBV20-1 CSAADRMRTDTQYF
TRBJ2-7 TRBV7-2 CASSLGTSKVEQYF
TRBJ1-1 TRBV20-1 CSARPGRGNTEAFF
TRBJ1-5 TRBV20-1 CSAPRDSSTQHF
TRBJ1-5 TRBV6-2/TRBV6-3 CASRGRDRVNQPQHF
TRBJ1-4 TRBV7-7 CASSLGRALNEKLFF
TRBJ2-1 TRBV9 CASSVAGRLPDEQFF
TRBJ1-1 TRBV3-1 CASSPGQYTEAFF
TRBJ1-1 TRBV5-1 CASSYQDKREAFF
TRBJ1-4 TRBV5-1 CASSVRGELTNEKLFF
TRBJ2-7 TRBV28 CASSFMSRRQYF
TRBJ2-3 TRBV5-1 CASSLLGEDTQYF
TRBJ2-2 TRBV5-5 CASSHNTGELFF
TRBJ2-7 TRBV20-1 CSASTGQNREQYF
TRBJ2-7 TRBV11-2 CASSLDSSYGEQYF
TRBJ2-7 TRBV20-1 CSAGDRGRGEQYF
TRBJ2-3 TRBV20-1 CSARMGESTYTQYF
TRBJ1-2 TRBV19 CASHPFMGRVESYGYTF
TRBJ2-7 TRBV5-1 CASSLVTDSYEQYF
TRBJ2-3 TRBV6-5 CASSYSTSGLGDTQYF
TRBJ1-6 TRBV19 CASSVVGQGILSPLHF
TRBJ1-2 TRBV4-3 CASSQDYRVDGYTF
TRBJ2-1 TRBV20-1 CSASGGSHNEQFF
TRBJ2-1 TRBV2 CASSVFVEDNEQFF
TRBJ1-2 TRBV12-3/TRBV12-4 CASSFSDTGGHYGYTF
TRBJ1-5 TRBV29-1 CSAQDSNQPQHF
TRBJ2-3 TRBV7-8 CASILGGLADPSTDTQYF
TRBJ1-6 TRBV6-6 CASSYSQGSSPLHF
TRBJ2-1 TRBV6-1 CASSEKGAGGPDEQFF
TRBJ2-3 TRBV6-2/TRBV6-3 CASSKWTSGGPLASTDTQYF
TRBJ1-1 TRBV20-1 CSATAQGKGVAAFF